This TCR beta chain was captured by sequencing in a study of identical twins. Germline V gives CDR1 SGHTA, CDR2 FQGNSA. The CDR3 is 14 amino acids. V was shortened by 1 base and J by 0 bases, with 7 bases between the two germline ends. In TCRdb, the 5' RACE reads were re-called with MiXCR into one record per CDR3 protein. The repertoire holds roughly 720,000 distinct CDR3 sequences, 18% seen once, with about 12% in the top ten. In its sample, this clonotype was seen many times. Its antigen remains unknown. Study-wide results and limits: A partial confounding effect on zero-insertion analyses could come from invariant MAIT and iNKT cells. Rather than following the same donors, the conclusions depended on cross-sectional statistical analysis.

These same records also appear under a second study, on T cells expressing NK-cell markers.

The TCR originated in a woman under 30 in good health. The chain combines TRBV7-2 with TRBJ2-7; D remains unclear. Sequencing was performed on PBMCs. CDR3 sequence reads: CASSLDWSSYEQYF. The DNA of the CDR3 is TGTGCCAGCAGCTTAGACTGGAGCTCCTACGAGCAGTACTTC.